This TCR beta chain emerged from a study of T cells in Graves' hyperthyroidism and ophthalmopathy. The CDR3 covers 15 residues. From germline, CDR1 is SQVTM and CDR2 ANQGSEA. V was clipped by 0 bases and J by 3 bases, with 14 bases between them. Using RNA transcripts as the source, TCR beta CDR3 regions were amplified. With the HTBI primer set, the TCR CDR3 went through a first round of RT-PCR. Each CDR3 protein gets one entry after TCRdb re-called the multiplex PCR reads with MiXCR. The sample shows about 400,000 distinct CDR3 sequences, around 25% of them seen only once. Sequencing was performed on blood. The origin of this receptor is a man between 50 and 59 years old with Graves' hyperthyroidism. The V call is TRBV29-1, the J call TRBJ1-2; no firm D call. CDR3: CSVEDRTGSDYGYTF. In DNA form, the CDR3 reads TGCAGCGTTGAAGATCGGACCGGGTCGGACTATGGCTACACCTTC. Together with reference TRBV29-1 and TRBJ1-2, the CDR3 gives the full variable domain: SAVISQKPSRDICQRGTSLTIQCQVDSQVTMMFWYRQQPGQSLTLIATANQGSEATYESGFVIDKFPISRPNLTFSTLTVSNMSPEDSSIYLCSVEDRTGSDYGYTFGSGTRLTVV.